This T cell receptor (beta chain) stems from a study of response to subunit inactivated influenza vaccine. This clonotype was counted many times. Its antigen is not known. Via MiXCR, TCRdb re-called the RT-PCR reads, giving one row per CDR3 protein. The sample lists around 600,000 distinct CDR3 sequences, roughly 12% occurring once. Study-level findings and limits: The authors offered the suggestion that each seasonal influenza vaccination recruits few new T cells.

These same data were also listed under a study on T cells expressing NK-cell markers. That report notes: Template switching by 5'RACE with UMIs generated the TCR beta cDNA. Sequenced donors, eight in total, included seven who were HCMV-seropositive and one who was seronegative. In a group of about 6 donors, dominant NKG2C+ clonotypes represented about 1.0-8% of CD8+ T cells. Dominance of the CD3+CD56-NKG2C+ fraction by these clonotypes also held in several donors.

The receptor comes from a man aged 50-59 years who received an inactivated influenza vaccine. Sequenced here: PBMCs from blood, sampled on the day of vaccination.

The DNA for the CDR3 is TGCGCCAGCAGCTCGGGGACTGACAATCAGCCCCAGCATTTT. Amino acids: CASSSGTDNQPQHF. V and J are TRBV5-1 and TRBJ1-5, with D possibly being TRBD1 (5 bases). V shed 3 bases and J shed 3 bases, with 10 bases lying between them. The CDR3 totals 14 residues. Germline V gene lookup returns CDR1 SGHRS and CDR2 YFSETQ. Filled out from reference TRBV5-1 and TRBJ1-5, the complete variable domain reads KAGVTQTPRYLIKTRGQQVTLSCSPISGHRSVSWYQQTPGQGLQFLFEYFSETQRNKGNFPGRFSGRQFSNSRSEMNVSTLELGDSALYLCASSSGTDNQPQHFGDGTRLSIL.